These 10 T cell receptor beta chains were sequenced from one sample in a study of cytomegalovirus exposure and HLA in healthy donors (dated by TCRdb to about 2017). Library generation was performed with the immunoSEQ multiplex PCR assay. TCRdb's version of the immuneACCESS table is confined to in-frame rearrangements and falls short of the full clone set. An unresolved V gene accounts for under half of the shortfall where checked; the remainder is of unknown origin. This sample has almost 200,000 clones in its table, and about 81% of those were observed once. Together, the top ten hold roughly 1.2% of the sample. Sequencing was carried out using PBMCs. Receptors originate from a woman aged 25 to 45 in good health and CMV-seronegative.

The gene calls are TRBV30 and TRBJ2-7; D might be TRBD1 (6 bases). Trimming stripped 4 bases from V and 3 bases from J, with 10 bases between. Germline values: CDR1 GTSNPN, CDR2 SVGIG (reference sequence). The CDR3 has 12 residues. The CDR3 bases are TGTGCCTGGACGGAACAGGGCTACGAGCAGTACTTC. Translated: CAWTEQGYEQYF.

In this sample, this clone turned up once. The chain joins TRBV2 to TRBJ2-3; a possible D gene is TRBD1 (7 bases). V was clipped by 9 bases and J by 1 base, with 11 bases between them. CDR1 and CDR2 (germline): SNHLY, FYNNEI. The CDR3 sequence is 13 residues long. CDR3 amino acids: CASAGQRTDTQYF. The CDR3 DNA sequence: TGTGCCAGTGCGGGACAGCGCACAGATACGCAGTATTTT.

The chain links TRBV5-4 to TRBJ2-1; 8 bases match TRBD1. V lost 4 bases to trimming and J lost 8 bases; unmatched junction nucleotides: 2. This CDR3 is built from 12 residues. Germline V gene sequence: CDR1 SGHNT, CDR2 YYREEE (reference sequence). This CDR3 is CASSPTGDEQFF. CDR3 DNA sequence: TGTGCCAGCAGCCCGACAGGGGATGAGCAGTTCTTC.

This chain links TRBV6-1 with TRBJ2-1; 9 positions match TRBD1. The CDR3 contains 15 residues. The V gene's germline CDR1 is MNHNS and CDR2 SASEGT. Trimming cost V 6 bases and J 6 bases; bases outside gene matches: 9. The CDR3 is CASRRDRAPFNEQFF. CDR3 nucleotide sequence: TGTGCCAGCAGGCGGGACAGGGCCCCCTTCAATGAGCAGTTCTTC.

The rearrangement joins TRBV6-1 to TRBJ1-6, with D unclear. CDR3 length equals 13 residues. V was shortened by 2 bases and J by 8 bases, with 7 bases between the two germline ends. Germline CDR1 is MNHNS and CDR2 is SASEGT. The CDR3 loop reads CASSEMQYSPLHF. The CDR3 DNA sequence: TGTGCCAGCAGTGAAATGCAGTATTCACCCCTCCACTTT.

The chain combines TRBV6-5 with TRBJ2-5, with D hard to call. The ends were cut back, 6 bases at V and 7 bases at J, with 9 bases in the middle. The CDR3 length is 11 residues. Germline V gives CDR1 MNHEY, CDR2 SVGAGI. The CDR3 DNA sequence: TGTGCCAGCAGCCACGGCGGGACCCAGTACTTC. It translates to CASSHGGTQYF.

This clone occurred a few times. V and J are TRBV5-1 and TRBJ1-2, with TRBD1 identical over 12 bases. V lost 4 bases and J lost 2; bases outside the gene matches: 12. Germline V gives CDR1 SGHRS, CDR2 YFSETQ. The CDR3 consists of 18 residues. In DNA form, the CDR3 reads TGCGCCAGCAGCAGCAGTCCCGGGACAGGGGGCGAAAACTATGGCTACACCTTC. This translates into CASSSSPGTGGENYGYTF. Full variable domain (missing parts from reference TRBV5-1 and TRBJ1-2): KAGVTQTPRYLIKTRGQQVTLSCSPISGHRSVSWYQQTPGQGLQFLFEYFSETQRNKGNFPGRFSGRQFSNSRSEMNVSTLELGDSALYLCASSSSPGTGGENYGYTFGSGTRLTVV.

V and J are TRBV15 and TRBJ2-6, with 8 bases matching TRBD1. The CDR3 covers 17 residues. Germline loops: CDR1 LNHNV, CDR2 YYDKDF (reference sequence). Trimming at V came to 5 bases and at J to 0 bases, leaving 6 bases not matched to a gene. CDR3 in amino acids: CATSGRGLSSGANVLTF. The CDR3 DNA reads TGTGCCACCAGCGGCAGGGGGCTAAGCTCTGGGGCCAACGTCCTGACTTTC.

This sequence joins TRBV19 and TRBJ1-1; 8 bases are a match to TRBD1. V trimming: 7 bases; J trimming: 4 bases; junction bases outside the gene matches: 5. CDR1 and CDR2 from the germline V gene are LNHDA and SQIVND (reference sequence). This CDR3 spans 13 amino acids. The CDR3 spells CASTRDRSTEAFF. The CDR3 DNA reads TGTGCCAGTACCAGGGACAGGAGCACTGAAGCTTTCTTT.

This chain links TRBV10-3 with TRBJ2-7; D remains unclear. Trimming removed 5 bases from V and 3 bases from J, with 5 bases in between. The CDR3 extends over 11 amino acids. Germline-derived CDR1 and CDR2 are ENHRY and SYGVKD. CDR3 nucleotide sequence: TGTGCCATCAGTTACAGCTACGAGCAGTACTTC. This gives the protein CAISYSYEQYF.